The 29 T cell receptor beta chains below come from one sample, sequenced in a study of PD-1 blockade in classical Hodgkin lymphoma. Time point specified: cycle 4 day 1 (C4D1), after 6 weeks of nivolumab. Relapse after autologous stem cell transplantation occurred in every patient, and brentuximab vedotin exposure varied. Data came from immunoSEQ multiplex PCR; TCRdb stores just in-frame clones and leaves some out. The table lists more than 40,000 clones, 60% to 80% of them singletons. The material was peripheral blood mononuclear cells (PBMCs), obtained before the fourth cycle of nivolumab. These receptor sequences come from a human donor with classical Hodgkin lymphoma.

The DNA for the CDR3 is TGTGCCAGCAGCTTGGGATATAGCAATCAGCCCCAGCATTTT. This translates into CASSLGYSNQPQHF. The chain couples TRBV5-5 to TRBJ1-5; D gene uncertain. The germline CDR1 and CDR2 sequences are SGHKS and YYEKEE (reference sequence). There are 14 residues in the CDR3. V lost 0 bases and J 0 bases, leaving 4 bases between the germline ends.

The chain employs TRBV5-4 and TRBJ1-6; D gene uncertain. Germline-derived CDR1 and CDR2 are SGHNT and YYREEE (reference sequence). This CDR3 has 15 residues. The germline V and J ends were trimmed by 0 bases and 7 bases, with 11 bases remaining between them. The CDR3 loop reads CASSLARRPNSPLHF. The DNA of the CDR3 is TGTGCCAGCAGCTTGGCCCGGCGCCCCAATTCACCCCTCCACTTT.

The J gene is TRBJ1-6, the V gene TRBV6-5; a possible D gene is TRBD1 (6 bases). Per the germline V gene, CDR1 is MNHEY and CDR2 is SVGAGI. The CDR3 contains 15 residues. Trimming removed 6 bases at V and 7 bases at J, with 16 bases between. CDR3 protein: CASRIYTGSNSPLHF. The CDR3 bases are TGTGCCAGCAGGATTTATACAGGGAGCAATTCACCCCTCCACTTT.

DNA for the CDR3: TGTGCCACCAGCAGAGGGGACAGGGTAGATGAAAAACTGTTTTTT. This gives the protein CATSRGDRVDEKLFF. The V call is TRBV15, the J call TRBJ1-4; 9 positions match TRBD1. Germline V gene data show CDR1 as LNHNV and CDR2 as YYDKDF (reference sequence). The CDR3 covers 15 residues. The trim removed 1 base at V and 6 bases at J, leaving 3 bases unmatched. The entire variable domain, with the rest obtained from reference TRBV15 and TRBJ1-4, is as follows: DAMVIQNPRYQVTQFGKPVTLSCSQTLNHNVMYWYQQKSSQAPKLLFHYYDKDFNNEADTPDNFQSRRPNTSFCFLDIRSPGLGDTAMYLCATSRGDRVDEKLFFGSGTQLSVL.

The chain is built from TRBV4-1 and TRBJ2-2, with D unclear. The ends were cut back, 0 bases at V and 1 base at J, with 6 bases in the middle. The CDR3 is made up of 15 amino acids. Germline V CDR1 and CDR2: MGHRA, YSYEKL. The chain's CDR3 is CASSQEPQNTGELFF. The DNA of the CDR3 is TGCGCCAGCAGCCAAGAACCACAGAACACCGGGGAGCTGTTTTTT.

The rearrangement joins TRBV7-2 to TRBJ1-2; tentative D call: TRBD1 (5 bases). CDR3 length: 15 residues. CDR1 is SGHTA and CDR2 is FQGNSA in the germline V gene. Trimming removed 0 bases from V and 3 bases from J, with 11 bases in between. The CDR3: CASSLALQGDYGYTF. DNA for the CDR3: TGTGCCAGCAGCTTAGCGCTGCAGGGTGACTATGGCTACACCTTC.

This clone came up once. The chain has TRBV2 and TRBJ2-1; D not certain. The V end was cut by 3 bases, the J end by 2 bases, with 5 bases between. The germline V gene has CDR1 SNHLY and CDR2 FYNNEI. The CDR3 totals 13 residues. DNA of the CDR3: TGTGCCAGCAGTGACACGACCTACAATGAGCAGTTCTTC. Protein: CASSDTTYNEQFF.

The CDR3 reads CASSLGGSGTSGYSYEQYF. CDR3 nucleotides: TGTGCCAGCAGCTTAGGGGGATCCGGGACTAGCGGATACTCCTACGAGCAGTACTTC. The genes are TRBV7-8 and TRBJ2-7; 11 bases line up with TRBD2. The CDR3 runs to 19 residues. Germline V CDR1 and CDR2: SGHVS, FQNEAQ. V lost 1 base to trimming and J lost 0 bases; unmatched junction nucleotides: 11.

The rearrangement joins TRBV2 to TRBJ2-4; no clear D. V gave up 7 bases and J gave up 6 bases, with 16 bases separating them. This CDR3 spans 14 amino acids. CDR1 SNHLY and CDR2 FYNNEI come from the germline V gene. The CDR3 sequence: CASIDLTGRNIQYF. The CDR3 DNA is TGTGCCAGCATTGATCTTACGGGCAGAAACATTCAGTACTTC.

The genes are TRBV25-1 and TRBJ2-3; tentatively, D is TRBD2 (6 bases). This CDR3 is built from 13 residues. In germline, CDR1 is MGHDK, CDR2 SYGVNS. V lost 6 bases and J lost 0, with 7 bases in between. CDR3 sequence reads: CASRGTSTDTQYF. DNA for the CDR3: TGTGCCAGCAGGGGGACTAGCACAGATACGCAGTATTTT.

This clone was observed a few times. CDR3 protein: CASSLDFQTGSYEQYF. For the CDR3, the DNA is TGCGCCAGCAGCTTGGATTTTCAGACGGGCTCCTACGAGCAGTACTTC. The gene calls are TRBV5-1 and TRBJ2-7, with D uncertain. The V end was cut by 0 bases, the J end by 0 bases, with 13 bases between. Germline values: CDR1 SGHRS, CDR2 YFSETQ. This CDR3 has 16 residues.

This clone was detected only once. The V gene is TRBV27, the J gene TRBJ1-1; 9 nucleotides match TRBD1. The CDR3 has 16 residues. Per germline, CDR1 MNHEY and CDR2 SMNVEV (reference sequence). With 2 bases clipped from V and 1 base from J, the junction kept 5 bases outside the gene matches. CDR3 sequence: CASSLRGTGWNTEAFF. Here the CDR3 DNA reads TGTGCCAGCAGTTTAAGGGGGACAGGGTGGAACACTGAAGCTTTCTTT.

J is TRBJ1-1 and V is TRBV12-5, with D perhaps TRBD1 (5 bases). The CDR3 is made up of 13 amino acids. The V gene lost 7 bases and the J gene lost 4 bases, with 13 bases spanning the gap. The germline gives CDR1 LGHNT, CDR2 FRNRAP. The CDR3: CASAEGWLTEAFF. DNA for the CDR3: TGTGCTAGTGCCGAGGGGTGGCTCACTGAAGCTTTCTTT.

The chain recombines TRBV28 with TRBJ1-1, with D possibly being TRBD1 (6 bases). Trimming pared 3 bases from V and 0 bases from J, leaving 11 bases between. This CDR3 region has 15 residues. In germline, CDR1 is MDHEN, CDR2 SYDVKM. DNA of the CDR3: TGTGCCAGCAGTTTTAGAGCAGGGGTGAACACTGAAGCTTTCTTT. Its protein is CASSFRAGVNTEAFF. Using reference TRBV28 and TRBJ1-1 for the parts outside the CDR3, the full variable domain is DVKVTQSSRYLVKRTGEKVFLECVQDMDHENMFWYRQDPGLGLRLIYFSYDVKMKEKGDIPEGYSVSREKKERFSLILESASTNQTSMYLCASSFRAGVNTEAFFGQGTRLTVV.

This chain connects TRBV9 to TRBJ2-1; perhaps TRBD2 as D (7 bases). CDR1 and CDR2 (germline): SGDLS, YYNGEE. This CDR3 comprises 15 residues. Between the trimmed V and J ends, which lost 0 bases and 8 bases, there was a span of 15 bases. CDR3 DNA sequence: TGTGCCAGCAGCGTAGAGGGTGGGGGGGCAGATGAGCAGTTCTTC. As protein: CASSVEGGGADEQFF.

This clone was recorded a few times. CDR3 residues: CATGQGRTGELFF. The CDR3 DNA reads TGTGCCACAGGACAGGGGAGGACCGGGGAGCTGTTTTTT. The chain has TRBV10-3 and TRBJ2-2; 9 nucleotides line up with TRBD1. The CDR3 totals 13 residues. J lost 5 bases, V lost 10 bases, and 5 bases had no gene match. CDR1 is ENHRY, CDR2 SYGVKD, per germline.

This CDR3 is CASSLDSGGGSYGYTF. Written as DNA, the CDR3 is TGTGCCAGCAGCTTAGATTCGGGAGGGGGAAGCTATGGCTACACCTTC. This rearrangement joins TRBV7-9 to TRBJ1-2; maybe TRBD1 (6 bases). Trimming cost V 1 base and J 4 bases, with 16 bases left between them. The CDR3 spans 16 residues. Germline CDR1 is SEHNR and CDR2 is FQNEAQ (reference sequence).

The V call is TRBV15, the J call TRBJ2-1; D might be TRBD1 (6 bases). Germline V CDR1 and CDR2: LNHNV, YYDKDF (reference sequence). V was trimmed by 4 bases and J by 3 bases, leaving 13 bases between them. The CDR3 length is 15 residues. CDR3 loop: CATSNSGAFYNEQFF. The CDR3, as DNA: TGTGCCACCAGCAATTCAGGGGCGTTCTACAATGAGCAGTTCTTC. The full variable domain, in which reference TRBV15 and TRBJ2-1 provide the parts outside the CDR3, is DAMVIQNPRYQVTQFGKPVTLSCSQTLNHNVMYWYQQKSSQAPKLLFHYYDKDFNNEADTPDNFQSRRPNTSFCFLDIRSPGLGDTAMYLCATSNSGAFYNEQFFGPGTRLTVL.

The chain recombines TRBV7-8 with TRBJ2-3; perhaps TRBD1 as D (6 bases). V was pared by 0 bases and J by 2 bases, with 9 bases between. The germline CDR1 and CDR2 sequences are SGHVS and FQNEAQ. The CDR3 is made up of 15 amino acids. The CDR3 loop reads CASSLARGSTDTQYF. CDR3 nucleotides: TGTGCCAGCAGCTTAGCAAGGGGGTCCACAGATACGCAGTATTTT.

The CDR3 protein is CASSLRGPFYEQYF. Written as DNA, the CDR3 is TGTGCCAGCAGTTTAAGGGGACCCTTTTACGAGCAGTACTTC. The chain joins TRBV28 to TRBJ2-7, with D perhaps TRBD1 or TRBD2 (5 bases each). Germline CDR1 is MDHEN and CDR2 is SYDVKM. V was shortened by 2 bases and J by 4 bases, with 12 bases between the two germline ends. CDR3 size: 14 residues.

The rearrangement joins TRBV27 to TRBJ1-2; 11 nucleotides match TRBD1. Germline assignment: CDR1 MNHEY and CDR2 SMNVEV (reference sequence). The CDR3 has 19 amino acids. V was clipped by 5 bases and J by 2 bases; unmatched bases: 16. The CDR3: CASSPPPLGQGAKNYGYTF. The CDR3 DNA sequence: TGTGCCAGCAGTCCCCCACCCCTCGGACAGGGGGCGAAGAACTATGGCTACACCTTC.

V and J are TRBV7-8 and TRBJ2-1, with TRBD2 matching over 13 bases. The length of the CDR3 is 14 residues. Germline V lookup: CDR1 SGHVS, CDR2 FQNEAQ. The trim removed 5 bases at V and 8 bases at J, leaving 3 bases unmatched. CDR3 protein: CASSVLAGGHEQFF. The CDR3 nucleotides are TGTGCCAGCAGCGTACTAGCGGGGGGGCATGAGCAGTTCTTC.

This chain uses TRBV2 with TRBJ1-3, with D perhaps TRBD1 (6 bases). V shed 0 bases and J shed 0 bases, with 12 bases lying between them. CDR3 length: 17 residues. Germline CDR1 SNHLY, CDR2 FYNNEI. The CDR3 sequence: CASSEAPTGFSGNTIYF. The CDR3 nucleotides are TGTGCCAGCAGTGAAGCTCCTACAGGGTTCTCTGGAAACACCATATATTTT.

V usage is TRBV11-2 and J usage is TRBJ2-1; D not resolved. The germline V and J ends were trimmed by 5 bases and 6 bases, with 11 bases remaining between them. CDR1 is SGHAT, CDR2 FQNNGV, per germline. There are 13 residues in the CDR3. CDR3: CASSQWAGNEQFF. CDR3 nucleotide sequence: TGTGCCAGCAGCCAATGGGCCGGCAATGAGCAGTTCTTC.

J is TRBJ1-5 and V is TRBV19; a weak D match, TRBD1 (5 bases). Trimming took off 3 bases at V and 2 bases at J, with 17 bases between the two ends. Germline V gives CDR1 LNHDA, CDR2 SQIVND (reference sequence). The CDR3 has 17 amino acids. CDR3 loop: CASSIRQGGVGNQPQHF. The CDR3 bases are TGTGCCAGTAGTATTAGGCAGGGTGGGGTAGGCAATCAGCCCCAGCATTTT.

The chain is built from TRBV4-3 and TRBJ1-5; no reliable D call. The CDR3 is made up of 13 amino acids. Germline V gene sequence: CDR1 LGHNA, CDR2 YSLEER. V was shortened by 0 bases and J by 4 bases, with 4 bases between the two germline ends. The CDR3 DNA is TGCGCCAGCAGCCAAGAGGAAAATCAGCCCCAGCATTTT. Translating gives CASSQEENQPQHF.

The chain recombines TRBV9 with TRBJ1-1; 10 bases are shared with TRBD1. There are 14 residues in the CDR3. The germline CDR1 and CDR2 sequences are SGDLS and YYNGEE. J lost 5 bases, V lost 3 bases, and 4 bases had no gene match. CDR3 region: CASSAPDRGTEAFF. CDR3 nucleotide sequence: TGTGCCAGCAGCGCCCCGGACAGGGGGACTGAAGCTTTCTTT. The entire variable domain, with the rest obtained from reference TRBV9 and TRBJ1-1, is as follows: DSGVTQTPKHLITATGQRVTLRCSPRSGDLSVYWYQQSLDQGLQFLIQYYNGEERAKGNILERFSAQQFPDLHSELNLSSLELGDSALYFCASSAPDRGTEAFFGQGTRLTVV.

This chain connects TRBV2 to TRBJ2-7, with 12 nucleotides matching TRBD2. V was pared by 2 bases and J by 1 base, with 6 bases of the junction left unmatched. Germline CDR1 is SNHLY and CDR2 is FYNNEI. The CDR3 covers 17 residues. This CDR3 is CASSELAGGLKSYEQYF. The DNA of the CDR3 is TGTGCCAGCAGTGAACTAGCGGGGGGGCTGAAGTCCTACGAGCAGTACTTC.

The sample holds one count of this clone. The chain uses TRBV30 and TRBJ1-3, with D unclear. The germline V gene has CDR1 GTSNPN and CDR2 SVGIG (reference sequence). V dropped 5 bases and J dropped 4 bases, with 9 bases sitting between them. The CDR3 totals 12 residues. CDR3 bases: TGTGCCTGGGGCCGACCGGGAAACACCATATATTTT. This gives the protein CAWGRPGNTIYF.